The 12 T cell receptor beta chains reported below all come from one sample, sequenced in a study of Ad26.COV2.S vaccination and SARS-CoV-2 variants. The treatment: around 19 received Ad26.COV2.S at low or high dose, single or two shots; about 5 received placebo; per-sample allocation not given. Samples came from day 63 after the first vaccine or placebo injection. Here immunoSEQ multiplex PCR was the method, and the copy in TCRdb shows in-frame clones only, minus some. The sample lists about 350,000 clones; less than 90% were seen once. Sample: peripheral blood, taken in a trial of Ad26.COV2.S vaccine versus placebo. The receptor source for this set is a person aged 18-60 years who received the Ad26.COV2.S COVID-19 vaccine or a placebo.

This clone was counted a single time. V and J are TRBV21-1 and TRBJ2-1; the table's D call, TRBD1, was not checked against the DNA. TRBV21-1 is an annotated pseudogene. This CDR3 spans 19 amino acids. CDR3 coding DNA: TGTGCCAGCACCCCCAAGGCAGGCGTCAAACCCCGTTCCCGTTGTGAGCAGTTCTTC. This gives the protein CASTPKAGVKPRSRCEQFF.

The V call is TRBV7-3, the J call TRBJ2-7; D may correspond to TRBD1 or TRBD2 (5 bases each). The germline V gene has CDR1 SGHTA and CDR2 FQGTGA. The V gene lost 5 bases and the J gene lost 6 bases, with 14 bases spanning the gap. The length of the CDR3 is 13 residues. DNA of the CDR3: TGTGCCAGCAGCCCTTTGTGGGACGGCGAGCAGTACTTC. It codes for CASSPLWDGEQYF.

The genes are TRBV7-9 and TRBJ1-5; no definite D call. Germline V CDR1 and CDR2: SEHNR, FQNEAQ (reference sequence). The germline V and J ends were trimmed by 5 bases and 7 bases, with 12 bases remaining between them. CDR3 length: 13 residues. The CDR3 nucleotides read TGTGCCAGCAGCATGGGGAGTTACCAGCCCCAGCATTTT. Its translation is CASSMGSYQPQHF.

The gene calls are TRBV28 and TRBJ2-2, with D perhaps being TRBD1 or TRBD2 (5 bases each). Germline V gene data show CDR1 as MDHEN and CDR2 as SYDVKM. The CDR3 consists of 16 residues. V lost 6 bases to trimming and J lost 8 bases, with 22 bases between them. This chain's CDR3 is CASSLTAWGSSGELFF. The CDR3 bases are TGTGCCAGCAGCCTAACCGCTTGGGGGAGTTCAGGGGAGCTGTTTTTT. Full variable domain (outside the CDR3, taken from reference TRBV28 and TRBJ2-2): DVKVTQSSRYLVKRTGEKVFLECVQDMDHENMFWYRQDPGLGLRLIYFSYDVKMKEKGDIPEGYSVSREKKERFSLILESASTNQTSMYLCASSLTAWGSSGELFFGEGSRLTVL.

The chain combines TRBV5-4 with TRBJ1-2; D possibly corresponds to TRBD1 (5 bases). In germline, CDR1 is SGHNT, CDR2 YYREEE (reference sequence). V lost 3 bases, J lost 0 bases, and 9 bases lay in between. This CDR3 spans 14 amino acids. In DNA, the CDR3 is TGTGCCAGCAGCTGGCAGGGAGCTAACTATGGCTACACCTTC. This gives the protein CASSWQGANYGYTF.

The chain couples TRBV7-2 to TRBJ2-5, with D uncertain. Deletions cut 5 bases from V and 6 bases from J, with 16 bases between. The CDR3 spans 14 residues. The V gene's germline CDR1 is SGHTA and CDR2 FQGNSA. CDR3 DNA: TGTGCCAGCAGCGCAACCGGCACAGAAAAGACCCAGTACTTC. Its translation: CASSATGTEKTQYF.

The chain joins TRBV7-2 to TRBJ1-1; 8 nucleotides agree with TRBD1. V was pared by 3 bases and J by 0 bases, with 3 bases of the junction left unmatched. The CDR3 length is 15 residues. The V gene's germline CDR1 is SGHTA and CDR2 FQGNSA. The CDR3 reads CASSLGQAMNTEAFF. In DNA form, the CDR3 reads TGTGCCAGCAGCTTGGGACAGGCAATGAACACTGAAGCTTTCTTT.

The rearrangement uses TRBV5-1 and TRBJ2-7; TRBD2 matches 7 bases. The CDR3 consists of 14 residues. J lost 5 bases, V lost 4 bases, and 9 bases had no gene match. Germline V gives CDR1 SGHRS, CDR2 YFSETQ. The CDR3 reads CASSPPSGGHEQYF. The CDR3 region has the DNA TGCGCCAGCAGCCCCCCGTCGGGGGGTCACGAGCAGTACTTC.

This clone has a single count. The chain couples TRBV12-5 to TRBJ2-1; 12 bases line up with TRBD1. The CDR3 has 14 residues. V shed 5 bases and J 7 bases; nucleotides not matched to a gene: 3. The germline gives CDR1 LGHNT, CDR2 FRNRAP. This CDR3 reads CASGQGQGANEQFF. DNA for the CDR3: TGTGCTAGTGGTCAGGGACAGGGGGCAAATGAGCAGTTCTTC.

As for this clone: Germline and junction disagree at one end, which may indicate a read error. The chain is built from TRBV11-2 and TRBJ2-1; TRBD2 matches 7 bases. Germline V gives CDR1 SGHAT, CDR2 FQNNGV. The CDR3 is made up of 11 amino acids. The CDR3 region is CASSLPGTTIF. The CDR3 DNA reads TGTGCCAGCAGCTTACCCGGGACTACGATCTTC.

The V gene is TRBV3-1 (or the pseudogene TRBV3-2), the J gene TRBJ2-7; 14 bases are a match to TRBD2. The CDR3 has 15 amino acids. CDR1 and CDR2 (germline): LGHDT, YNNKEL (reference sequence). Trimming removed 4 bases from V and 10 bases from J; junction bases left unmatched: 9. The CDR3 DNA follows: TGTGCCAGCAGCCGATGGACTAGCGGGAGGAAATGCCAGTACTTC. This codes for CASSRWTSGRKCQYF.

This chain uses TRBV7-6 with TRBJ2-1, with 14 nucleotides matching TRBD2. This CDR3 spans 19 amino acids. The germline V gene encodes CDR1 SGHVS and CDR2 FNYEAQ. V lost 0 bases and J lost 4; bases outside the gene matches: 8. In DNA form, the CDR3 reads TGTGCCAGCAGCTTAGCACTGGGACTAGCGGGAGTTGGGTACAATGAGCAGTTCTTC. It specifies CASSLALGLAGVGYNEQFF.